This T cell receptor (beta chain) derives from a study of early T cells in non-severe SARS-CoV-2 infection. Overall study: Sequencing was performed on bulk RNA from unsorted whole blood, leaving chains unpaired.

Germline-derived CDR1 and CDR2 are SQVTM and ANQGSEA. This CDR3 is 11 amino acids long. V dropped 7 bases and J dropped 6 bases, with 13 bases sitting between them. Researchers tagged individual cDNA molecules with unique molecular identifiers. TCRdb re-derived calls from the 5' RACE reads in MiXCR, one entry per CDR3 protein. Of over 100,000 distinct CDR3 sequences in the sample, about an eighth are singletons; the top ten hold roughly 6.2%. A remark on this clonotype: Its antigen is as yet unknown.

General study results and limits: Matches to VDJdb favored anti-spike CD8 responses and missed private and CD4 specificities.

The TCR sequence derives from an adult who was a healthcare worker with PCR-confirmed SARS-CoV-2 infection or an uninfected control (not recorded which). Material: whole blood. J is TRBJ2-7 and V is TRBV29-1; D perhaps matches TRBD1 (6 bases). This CDR3 reads CSALQGIEQYF. Here the CDR3 DNA reads TGCAGCGCTTTACAGGGAATCGAGCAGTACTTC.